This TCR beta chain was observed in a study of CD8 T cells in ankylosing spondylitis. The study's findings and limits: Earlier studies detected some motif variants in reactive arthritis synovial fluid and blood.

The V and J ends lost 0 bases and 4 bases respectively, with 5 bases between them. CDR3 size: 13 residues. Germline V CDR1 and CDR2: LGHDT, YNNKEL (reference sequence). Regarding this clonotype: Its antigen is unknown.

Scientists made TCR beta libraries using quantitative 5'-RACE with molecular barcodes. TCRdb fed the 5' RACE reads into MiXCR, producing one record per CDR3 protein. This table has 240,000 or so distinct CDR3 sequences, around 9.2% appearing once. The source material was blood, either unsorted or a sorted T cell fraction (not recorded which). The sequence came from a male donor with ankylosing spondylitis or in good health (not recorded which). The gene calls are TRBV3-1 and TRBJ2-3; D remains ambiguous. The CDR3 spells CASSQDPPDTQYF. The CDR3 coding sequence is TGTGCCAGCAGCCAAGATCCCCCAGATACGCAGTATTTT.